These 25 T cell receptor beta chains originate from one sample sequenced in a study of cytomegalovirus exposure and HLA in healthy donors. The PCR used 60 Vbeta and 13 Jbeta primers. Sequencing was performed with immunoSEQ multiplex PCR; in TCRdb, only in-frame clones are kept and a portion is missing. The sample shows approximately 140,000 clones, 70% to 80% of them seen only once. The sample taken for sequencing was PBMCs. The receptors were sampled from a female donor in good health and CMV-seronegative.

The V call is TRBV4-3, the J call TRBJ2-2; 7 bases are a match to TRBD2. The length of the CDR3 is 18 residues. With V trimmed by 4 bases and J by 2 bases, 13 bases remained unmatched. Germline CDR1 LGHNA, CDR2 YSLEER. CDR3 sequence: CASSPGPGKRGNTGELFF. The CDR3 DNA is TGCGCCAGCAGCCCAGGGCCCGGGAAGCGGGGTAACACCGGGGAGCTGTTTTTT.

V usage is TRBV29-1 and J usage is TRBJ1-2; D possibly corresponds to TRBD1 (5 bases). Germline loops: CDR1 SQVTM, CDR2 ANQGSEA. This CDR3 is 14 amino acids long. The V end lost 6 bases, the J end lost 2 bases, and 16 bases lay between the germline ends. The DNA for the CDR3 is TGCAGCGTGATGTCCACTGGGGGGAACTATGGCTACACCTTC. As protein: CSVMSTGGNYGYTF.

V usage is TRBV29-1 and J usage is TRBJ2-1; tentatively, D is TRBD1 (5 bases). This CDR3 has 11 amino acids. Trimming pared 7 bases from V and 4 bases from J, leaving 8 bases between. Germline V lookup: CDR1 SQVTM, CDR2 ANQGSEA. The CDR3 coding sequence is TGCAGCGGACAGTTTTACAATGAGCAGTTCTTC. Residues: CSGQFYNEQFF.

The chain has TRBV19 and TRBJ2-1; 9 bases are a match to TRBD2. Trimming at V came to 3 bases and at J to 7 bases, leaving 7 bases not matched to a gene. Germline lookup yields CDR1 LNHDA and CDR2 SQIVND (reference sequence). The CDR3 sequence is 15 residues long. The CDR3 sequence is CASSIGTSFVNEQFF. CDR3 DNA: TGTGCCAGTAGTATTGGGACTAGCTTTGTGAATGAGCAGTTCTTC.

The V call is TRBV7-2, the J call TRBJ2-1; the D gene is possibly TRBD2 (6 bases). V was shortened by 5 bases and J by 8 bases, with 16 bases between the two germline ends. Per the germline V gene, CDR1 is SGHTA and CDR2 is FQGNSA. CDR3 length equals 14 residues. CDR3 amino acids: CASSPETRADEQFF. The CDR3, as DNA: TGTGCCAGCAGCCCAGAGACTAGGGCCGATGAGCAGTTCTTC.

This clone was detected only a few times. The rearrangement links TRBV6-5 to TRBJ1-5, with no clear D. This CDR3 is 10 amino acids long. V lost 8 bases to trimming and J lost 9 bases, with 8 bases between them. Germline V gene lookup returns CDR1 MNHEY and CDR2 SVGAGI. This CDR3 reads CASGHRPQHF. The CDR3 nucleotides read TGTGCCAGCGGCCACCGGCCCCAGCATTTT.

The chain joins TRBV5-6 to TRBJ1-4; D unclear. CDR1 is SGHDT, CDR2 YYEEEE, per germline. This CDR3 has 15 residues. V dropped 0 bases and J dropped 7 bases, with 13 bases sitting between them. The CDR3 region has the DNA TGTGCCAGCAGCTTGGTATGGGGAGTGGGTGAAAAACTGTTTTTT. Protein: CASSLVWGVGEKLFF. Variable domain in full (rest from reference TRBV5-6 and TRBJ1-4): DAGVTQSPTHLIKTRGQQVTLRCSPKSGHDTVSWYQQALGQGPQFIFQYYEEEERQRGNFPDRFSGHQFPNYSSELNVNALLLGDSALYLCASSLVWGVGEKLFFGSGTQLSVL.

V and J are TRBV4-1 and TRBJ1-4; maybe TRBD1 (6 bases). This CDR3 is 15 amino acids long. Trimming stripped 2 bases from V and 2 bases from J, with 9 bases between. Per germline, CDR1 MGHRA and CDR2 YSYEKL. The CDR3 nucleotides read TGCGCCAGCAGCCAACCCGGACAGACTAATGAAAAACTGTTTTTT. Protein: CASSQPGQTNEKLFF.

This clone was recorded a few times. The CDR3 DNA reads TGCGCCAGCAGCTGGGGAGTATCCAGGGGTTACAATGAGCAGTTCTTC. Amino acid sequence: CASSWGVSRGYNEQFF. V gene TRBV5-1 combines with J gene TRBJ2-1, with D perhaps TRBD1 (6 bases). This CDR3 region has 16 residues. With 3 bases removed from V and 4 bases from J, the gap between germline ends came to 17 bases. Germline lookup yields CDR1 SGHRS and CDR2 YFSETQ.

This chain connects TRBV11-2 to TRBJ2-5, with D perhaps matching TRBD2 (5 bases). CDR1 is SGHAT and CDR2 is FQNNGV in the germline V gene. The CDR3 has 12 amino acids. The V gene lost 7 bases and the J gene lost 5 bases, with 11 bases spanning the gap. The CDR3 region has the DNA TGTGCCAGCAACAATCGAGGGGAGACCCAGTACTTC. It encodes CASNNRGETQYF.

This sequence joins TRBV5-6 and TRBJ2-7, with D unclear. The CDR3 is 12 residues long. The germline V gene has CDR1 SGHDT and CDR2 YYEEEE. V lost 4 bases, J lost 3 bases, and 8 bases lay in between. CDR3 amino acids: CASSQRVYEQYF. Here the CDR3 DNA reads TGTGCCAGCAGCCAACGGGTCTACGAGCAGTACTTC.

The chain has TRBV7-2 and TRBJ2-7; 7 nucleotides agree with TRBD1. The CDR3 consists of 14 residues. The V gene end was trimmed by 4 bases and the J gene end by 6 bases; junction bases not matched to a gene: 9. Germline V lookup: CDR1 SGHTA, CDR2 FQGNSA. The CDR3, as DNA: TGTGCCAGCAGCTCGCAAGCGACAGGGACCGAGCAGTACTTC. It codes for CASSSQATGTEQYF. Full variable domain (outside the CDR3, taken from reference TRBV7-2 and TRBJ2-7): GAGVSQSPSNKVTEKGKDVELRCDPISGHTALYWYRQSLGQGLEFLIYFQGNSAPDKSGLPSDRFSAERTGGSVSTLTIQRTQQEDSAVYLCASSSQATGTEQYFGPGTRLTVT.

This CDR3 reads CAWSHAGRGAKNIQYF. CDR3 in DNA: TGTGCCTGGAGCCATGCGGGGAGAGGAGCCAAAAACATTCAGTACTTC. The chain employs TRBV30 and TRBJ2-4; tentatively, D is TRBD2 (6 bases). This CDR3 has 16 residues. Germline CDR1 reads GTSNPN; CDR2 reads SVGIG (reference sequence). The ends were cut back, 3 bases at V and 0 bases at J, with 15 bases in the middle. Complete variable domain (other parts from reference TRBV30 and TRBJ2-4): SQTIHQWPATLVQPVGSPLSLECTVEGTSNPNLYWYRQAAGRGLQLLFYSVGIGQISSEVPQNLSASRPQDRQFILSSKKLLLSDSGFYLCAWSHAGRGAKNIQYFGAGTRLSVL.

The chain employs TRBV7-6 and TRBJ2-1, with D hard to call. From germline, CDR1 is SGHVS and CDR2 FNYEAQ. This CDR3 is 15 amino acids long. The V and J ends lost 2 bases and 6 bases respectively, with 14 bases between them. The chain's CDR3 is CASSLLAVRGNEQFF. DNA for the CDR3: TGTGCCAGCAGCTTATTGGCAGTCCGTGGCAATGAGCAGTTCTTC.

This chain uses TRBV4-1 with TRBJ2-5, with 8 bases lining up with TRBD2. V trimming: 6 bases; J trimming: 5 bases; junction bases outside the gene matches: 8. The CDR3 has 14 amino acids. The germline gives CDR1 MGHRA, CDR2 YSYEKL. The CDR3 spells CASSRLARAETQYF. For the CDR3, the DNA is TGCGCCAGCAGTCGACTAGCGCGGGCGGAGACCCAGTACTTC.

The chain employs TRBV6-5 and TRBJ2-7, with 9 bases lining up with TRBD1. V lost 5 bases to trimming and J lost 2 bases; unmatched junction nucleotides: 7. CDR1 and CDR2 from the germline V gene are MNHEY and SVGAGI. The CDR3 loop spans 15 amino acids. The CDR3 bases are TGTGCCAGCAGTATTGGACAGGGGTCTCCCTACGAGCAGTACTTC. Protein sequence: CASSIGQGSPYEQYF.

This clone has only one observation. The chain links TRBV10-3 to TRBJ2-7; D may be TRBD2 (5 bases). Trimming left V 2 bases short and J 2 bases short, with 13 bases between. The CDR3 consists of 15 residues. Germline CDR1 is ENHRY and CDR2 is SYGVKD. This chain's CDR3 is CAISEPPEGTYEQYF. The CDR3 DNA is TGTGCCATCAGTGAGCCCCCAGAGGGTACCTACGAGCAGTACTTC.

J is TRBJ2-3 and V is TRBV30; 8 bases are a match to TRBD1. J lost 4 bases, V lost 0 bases, and 9 bases had no gene match. The CDR3 consists of 16 residues. The V gene's germline CDR1 is GTSNPN and CDR2 SVGIG (reference sequence). DNA of the CDR3: TGTGCCTGGAGTGTATGGGCAGGGGGCCGCCCAGATACGCAGTATTTT. Translating gives CAWSVWAGGRPDTQYF.

The chain joins TRBV6-1 to TRBJ2-1, with D possibly being TRBD2 (5 bases). The CDR3 is 16 residues long. Trimming stripped 2 bases from V and 3 bases from J, with 14 bases between. Germline V CDR1 and CDR2: MNHNS, SASEGT. Here the CDR3 reads CASSERAGVGYNEQFF. The CDR3 region has the DNA TGTGCCAGCAGTGAAAGGGCGGGTGTGGGCTACAATGAGCAGTTCTTC.

This chain connects TRBV5-5 to TRBJ2-1; 7 bases are a match to TRBD2. The germline V gene has CDR1 SGHKS and CDR2 YYEKEE (reference sequence). Trimming removed 5 bases from V and 7 bases from J; junction bases left unmatched: 9. The length of the CDR3 is 14 residues. This chain's CDR3 is CASRPTGRPNEQFF. The CDR3 DNA reads as TGTGCCAGCAGACCAACCGGGAGGCCGAATGAGCAGTTCTTC.

This rearrangement joins TRBV21-1 to TRBJ2-7; the table's TRBD2 call for D was not verified on the DNA. TRBV21-1 is described as a pseudogene. This CDR3 spans 10 amino acids. The DNA of the CDR3 is TGTGCCAGCGGGACTAGCGAGCAGTACTTC. Amino acids: CASGTSEQYF.

CDR3 protein: CASSQDHAAGGTWGGYTF. The CDR3 nucleotides are TGCGCCAGCAGCCAAGATCATGCGGCGGGGGGGACCTGGGGCGGCTACACCTTC. V gene TRBV4-1 combines with J gene TRBJ1-2; weak D call: TRBD1 (5 bases). The CDR3 contains 18 residues. Germline CDR1 and CDR2: MGHRA and YSYEKL. V lost 0 bases and J lost 8, with 25 bases in between.

This chain joins TRBV11-3 and TRBJ2-5, with 7 bases aligning to TRBD2. CDR3 size: 15 residues. In germline, CDR1 is SGHNT, CDR2 YENEEA. J lost 4 bases, V lost 2 bases, and 7 bases had no gene match. DNA of the CDR3: TGTGCCAGCAGCTTATTTCCCTCGGGGGGAGAGACCCAGTACTTC. Translation gives CASSLFPSGGETQYF.

CDR3 protein: CATSRGKGSSGEFWETQYF. Written as DNA, the CDR3 is TGTGCCACCAGCAGAGGAAAGGGGTCTAGCGGGGAGTTCTGGGAGACCCAGTACTTC. J is TRBJ2-5 and V is TRBV15, with 9 bases that match TRBD2. V lost 1 base and J lost 5; bases outside the gene matches: 17. This CDR3 has 19 amino acids. Germline values: CDR1 LNHNV, CDR2 YYDKDF (reference sequence).

V gene TRBV9 combines with J gene TRBJ2-2, with 11 bases that match TRBD2. CDR3 length equals 16 residues. Germline CDR1 SGDLS, CDR2 YYNGEE. Trimming at V came to 3 bases and at J to 4 bases, leaving 5 bases not matched to a gene. The CDR3 DNA is TGTGCCAGCAGCGCGATAGCGGGAGGGCTCACCGGGGAGCTGTTTTTT. This translates into CASSAIAGGLTGELFF.